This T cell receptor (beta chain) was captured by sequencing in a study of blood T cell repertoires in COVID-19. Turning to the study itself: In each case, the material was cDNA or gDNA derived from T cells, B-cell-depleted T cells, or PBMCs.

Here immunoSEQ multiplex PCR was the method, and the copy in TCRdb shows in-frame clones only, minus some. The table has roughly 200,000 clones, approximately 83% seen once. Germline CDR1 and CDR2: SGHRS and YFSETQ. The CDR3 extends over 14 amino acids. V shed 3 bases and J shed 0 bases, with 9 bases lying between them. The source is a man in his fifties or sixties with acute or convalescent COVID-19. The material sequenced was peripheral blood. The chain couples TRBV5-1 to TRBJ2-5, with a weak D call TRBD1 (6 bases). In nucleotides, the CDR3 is TGCGCCAGCAGCTCAGGACAGTACCAAGAGACCCAGTACTTC. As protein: CASSSGQYQETQYF.